Below are 22 T cell receptor beta chains sequenced from a single sample in a study of T cells in Graves' hyperthyroidism and ophthalmopathy. RNA transcripts provided the source from which TCR beta CDR3 regions were amplified. With the HTBI primer set, the TCR CDR3 went through a first round of RT-PCR. TCRdb recomputed calls from the multiplex PCR reads with MiXCR, one row per CDR3 protein. Here the sample spans about 590,000 distinct CDR3 sequences, 15% to 18% being singletons. Sequencing input: blood. These receptors originate from a woman in her twenties or thirties with Graves' hyperthyroidism.

This clonotype was seen repeatedly, ten times or more. The chain is built from TRBV20-1 and TRBJ2-7, with D tentatively TRBD2 (6 bases). Germline CDR1 is DFQATT and CDR2 is SNEGSKA (reference sequence). Trimming stripped 3 bases from V and 3 bases from J, with 15 bases between. CDR3 length: 14 amino acids. The CDR3 DNA sequence: TGCAGTGCTAGGCAAACCGGGACTCACTACGAGCAGTACTTC. Translation gives CSARQTGTHYEQYF.

The chain couples TRBV10-3 to TRBJ2-7, with TRBD2 identical over 8 bases. The CDR3 is 15 amino acids. CDR1 and CDR2 (germline): ENHRY, SYGVKD. Trimming cost V 8 bases and J 0 bases; bases outside gene matches: 9. CDR3 sequence (DNA): TGTGCCATCCCGAAAGTGAGCGGGAGCTCCTACGAGCAGTACTTC. This sequence encodes CAIPKVSGSSYEQYF.

The chain recombines TRBV7-2 with TRBJ1-5; 11 nucleotides match TRBD1. Germline values: CDR1 SGHTA, CDR2 FQGNSA. Trimming removed 5 bases from V and 5 bases from J; junction bases left unmatched: 2. The CDR3 length is 14 residues. The CDR3 sequence: CASSLDRGHQPQHF. Written as DNA, the CDR3 is TGTGCCAGCAGCCTGGACAGGGGGCATCAGCCCCAGCATTTT.

This clonotype occurred many times. The genes are TRBV20-1 and TRBJ2-7; D gene unclear. The V gene's germline CDR1 is DFQATT and CDR2 SNEGSKA (reference sequence). CDR3 length equals 11 residues. The germline V and J ends were trimmed by 3 bases and 4 bases, with 7 bases remaining between them. The CDR3 DNA follows: TGCAGTGCTAGTGCAGTTTACGAGCAGTACTTC. Protein product: CSASAVYEQYF.

This clonotype was found many times. The gene calls are TRBV6-1 and TRBJ2-7; 10 nucleotides align to TRBD1. The CDR3 spans 15 residues. Germline CDR1 and CDR2: MNHNS and SASEGT. The trim removed 5 bases at V and 3 bases at J, leaving 7 bases unmatched. The CDR3 region has the DNA TGTGCCAGCAGTTACCGCCGGACAGGGGGCTACGAGCAGTACTTC. As protein: CASSYRRTGGYEQYF.

The rearrangement uses TRBV6-1 and TRBJ2-7; TRBD2 matches at 11 bases. Trimming removed 9 bases from V and 5 bases from J; junction bases left unmatched: 6. The CDR3 consists of 13 residues. In germline, CDR1 is MNHNS, CDR2 SASEGT. The CDR3 DNA reads TGTGCCAGTAAGACTAGCGGGGTCCACGAGCAGTACTTC. It specifies CASKTSGVHEQYF.

This clonotype was recorded many times. The chain has TRBV13 and TRBJ2-5; 9 positions match TRBD2. Germline-derived CDR1 and CDR2 are PRHDT and FYEKMQ (reference sequence). The V gene end was trimmed by 3 bases and the J gene end by 5 bases; junction bases not matched to a gene: 7. The CDR3 contains 15 residues. For the CDR3, the DNA is TGTGCCAGCAGCTTCCTTAGCGGGAGTGGTGAGACCCAGTACTTC. Protein sequence: CASSFLSGSGETQYF.

V and J are TRBV27 and TRBJ1-1; D unresolved. The germline gives CDR1 MNHEY, CDR2 SMNVEV (reference sequence). The length of the CDR3 is 13 residues. V was trimmed by 5 bases and J by 0 bases, leaving 7 bases between them. This chain's CDR3 is CASSDLLNTEAFF. DNA for the CDR3: TGTGCCAGCAGTGACCTCTTGAACACTGAAGCTTTCTTT.

The genes are TRBV6-6 and TRBJ1-5, with a possible D match to TRBD1 (5 bases). Germline V gives CDR1 MNHNY, CDR2 SVGAGI (reference sequence). The V gene lost 1 base and the J gene lost 2 bases, with 12 bases spanning the gap. This CDR3 contains 16 residues. In DNA, the CDR3 is TGTGCCAGCAGTTACTTGGCCGGGGACGGCAATCAGCCCCAGCATTTT. Its protein product is CASSYLAGDGNQPQHF.

CDR3 nucleotides: TGTGCCAGCAGCTCACCCGGGACTAGCGGGAGGGCCGCCGAGCAGTACTTC. As protein: CASSSPGTSGRAAEQYF. The genes are TRBV7-3 and TRBJ2-7, with TRBD2 matching over 16 bases. Per germline, CDR1 SGHTA and CDR2 FQGTGA. CDR3 size: 17 residues. V lost 4 bases to trimming and J lost 6 bases; unmatched junction nucleotides: 9.

This clonotype has a count of ten or more. V gene TRBV7-2 combines with J gene TRBJ2-3, with D perhaps given as TRBD1 or TRBD2 (5 bases each). The length of the CDR3 is 16 residues. Trimming removed 5 bases from V and 0 bases from J, with 15 bases in between. CDR1 SGHTA and CDR2 FQGNSA come from the germline V gene. The CDR3 DNA reads TGTGCCAGCAGCCCTCCTCTGAGGGGAAGCACAGATACGCAGTATTTT. Amino acid sequence: CASSPPLRGSTDTQYF.

This chain links TRBV3-1 with TRBJ1-1; TRBD1 is a possible D gene (6 bases). This CDR3 is built from 15 residues. Deletions cut 3 bases from V and 4 bases from J, with 15 bases between. Germline CDR1 is LGHDT and CDR2 is YNNKEL (reference sequence). Written as DNA, the CDR3 is TGTGCCAGCAGCCACACGGGGGCGCGGAGCACTGAAGCTTTCTTT. The encoded protein is CASSHTGARSTEAFF.

This clonotype was counted ten times or more. The gene calls are TRBV24-1 and TRBJ1-1; the D is unclear. The CDR3 totals 13 residues. V lost 7 bases and J 7 bases, leaving 15 bases between the germline ends. From germline, CDR1 is KGHDR and CDR2 SFDVKD. DNA of the CDR3: TGTGCCACCAGGCCCGGACGGATGGGTGAAGCTTTCTTT. Translating gives CATRPGRMGEAFF.

The CDR3 coding sequence is TGTGCCAGTAGTATTGTCGGGAGAGCCTACGAGCAGTACTTC. Amino acid sequence: CASSIVGRAYEQYF. This chain links TRBV19 with TRBJ2-7; D possibly corresponds to TRBD2 (6 bases). CDR1 and CDR2 (germline): LNHDA, SQIVND (reference sequence). Trimming cost V 3 bases and J 2 bases, with 11 bases left between them. The CDR3 length is 14 residues. Complete variable domain (other parts from reference TRBV19 and TRBJ2-7): DGGITQSPKYLFRKEGQNVTLSCEQNLNHDAMYWYRQDPGQGLRLIYYSQIVNDFQKGDIAEGYSVSREKKESFPLTVTSAQKNPTAFYLCASSIVGRAYEQYFGPGTRLTVT.

This clonotype turned up a few times. The rearrangement links TRBV18 to TRBJ2-7; 7 nucleotides line up with TRBD1. CDR1 KGHSH and CDR2 LQKENI come from the germline V gene. The junction had 7 bases not matched to a gene; V was cut back by 3 bases and J by 5 bases. There are 14 residues in the CDR3. CDR3 amino acids: CASSPRDSGNEQYF. DNA for the CDR3: TGTGCCAGCTCACCTCGGGACAGTGGGAACGAGCAGTACTTC.

This clonotype was recorded a few times. The rearrangement uses TRBV18 and TRBJ1-3, with TRBD1 as a possible D gene (5 bases). Germline V gene lookup returns CDR1 KGHSH and CDR2 LQKENI. The CDR3 is 15 residues long. V lost 10 bases and J lost 0, with 16 bases in between. CDR3 bases: TGTGCCACCGGGGGAGGATCTTCCTCTGGAAACACCATATATTTT. Amino acid sequence: CATGGGSSSGNTIYF.

This clonotype was recorded at least ten times. V is TRBV28 and J is TRBJ2-7, with TRBD2 matching over 12 bases. This CDR3 spans 15 amino acids. Trimming removed 5 bases from V and 4 bases from J; junction bases left unmatched: 6. CDR1 is MDHEN, CDR2 SYDVKM, per germline. CDR3 amino acids: CASSPSSGRAYEQYF. DNA of the CDR3: TGTGCCAGCAGTCCATCTAGCGGGAGGGCTTACGAGCAGTACTTC.

The chain has TRBV5-6 and TRBJ1-1, with TRBD1 matching over 9 bases. J lost 5 bases, V lost 5 bases, and 7 bases had no gene match. Germline CDR1 SGHDT, CDR2 YYEEEE. The CDR3 sequence is 14 residues long. The CDR3 bases are TGTGCCAGCAGTACTGGGACAGGGCGGACTGAAGCTTTCTTT. Protein sequence: CASSTGTGRTEAFF.

This clonotype occurred many times. The chain joins TRBV6-5 to TRBJ2-1; D perhaps matches TRBD2 (5 bases). The germline CDR1 and CDR2 sequences are MNHEY and SVGAGI. This CDR3 is built from 16 residues. V was cut by 0 bases and J by 7 bases, with 16 bases left in between. CDR3 sequence reads: CASSYSNGVGQNEQFF. Written as DNA, the CDR3 is TGTGCCAGCAGTTACTCGAACGGGGTGGGCCAGAATGAGCAGTTCTTC.

This clonotype was found a few times. One end of the junction is discordant with germline, which a read error may explain. The chain joins TRBV5-1 to TRBJ2-1; 9 bases fit TRBD2. Germline V gives CDR1 SGHRS, CDR2 YFSETQ. The length of the CDR3 is 17 residues. CDR3 DNA sequence: TGTGCCAGCAGCCAAGTTTTGGGCGGGAGGGCCGGGGATGAGCAGTTCTTC. The encoded protein is CASSQVLGGRAGDEQFF.

The chain recombines TRBV7-2 with TRBJ2-3, with 7 bases identical to TRBD2. CDR1 SGHTA and CDR2 FQGNSA come from the germline V gene. The CDR3 contains 14 residues. Unmatched junction bases numbered 9, after V lost 5 bases and J lost 7 bases. CDR3 amino acids: CASSHGGRVYTQYF. Written as DNA, the CDR3 is TGTGCCAGCAGCCACGGGGGGAGGGTCTATACGCAGTATTTT.

This clonotype came up many times. The gene calls are TRBV5-1 and TRBJ2-1; no definite D call. The CDR3 length is 12 residues. V lost 5 bases and J 6 bases, leaving 9 bases between the germline ends. Germline V gene lookup returns CDR1 SGHRS and CDR2 YFSETQ. CDR3 amino acids: CASSSTPNEQFF. In DNA form, the CDR3 reads TGCGCCAGCAGTTCCACCCCCAATGAGCAGTTCTTC.